Following are 23 T cell receptor beta chains from one sample sequenced in a study of T cell responses to AZD1222 COVID-19 vaccine. Data came from immunoSEQ multiplex PCR; TCRdb stores just in-frame clones and leaves some out. The sample includes some 81,000 clones, about 82% seen only once; the top ten take 4.5% to 7%. The sample here was peripheral blood, taken 28 days after the second AZD1222 dose. The receptors were gathered from an adult who received the AZD1222 COVID-19 vaccine.

To note about this clone: The same CDR3 arises from other DNA sequences in this sample as well. The V call is TRBV29-1, the J call TRBJ2-2; tentatively, D is TRBD1 (5 bases). The CDR3 runs 14 residues. Trimming removed 4 bases from V and 2 bases from J, with 11 bases in between. CDR1 is SQVTM, CDR2 ANQGSEA, per germline. The CDR3 DNA follows: TGCAGCGTTGCATGGGGCAGTAACACCGGGGAGCTGTTTTTT. The encoded protein is CSVAWGSNTGELFF.

The chain joins TRBV3-1 (or the pseudogene TRBV3-2) to TRBJ1-2; TRBD1 matches 9 bases. Germline CDR1 reads LGHDT; CDR2 reads YNNKEL (reference sequence). The length of the CDR3 is 14 residues. Trimming cost V 7 bases and J 4 bases; bases outside gene matches: 7. The CDR3 spells CASTVQGALYGYTF. The CDR3 bases are TGTGCCAGCACAGTACAGGGGGCTCTCTATGGCTACACCTTC.

The V gene is TRBV6-5, the J gene TRBJ2-1; D uncertain. The length of the CDR3 is 14 residues. Germline values: CDR1 MNHEY, CDR2 SVGAGI. V lost 5 bases and J 0 bases, leaving 8 bases between the germline ends. The CDR3 bases are TGTGCCAGCAGTAGGGTCAGCTCCTACAATGAGCAGTTCTTC. Translation gives CASSRVSSYNEQFF.

This chain uses TRBV4-1 with TRBJ2-6; no definite D call. From germline, CDR1 is MGHRA and CDR2 YSYEKL. With 0 bases removed from V and 1 base from J, the gap between germline ends came to 13 bases. The CDR3 is 18 amino acids. This CDR3 reads CASSQDGKGDSGANVLTF. For the CDR3, the DNA is TGCGCCAGCAGCCAAGATGGGAAGGGTGATTCTGGGGCCAACGTCCTGACTTTC.

This clone was recorded a few times. The chain couples TRBV6-5 to TRBJ1-1; TRBD1 agrees at 9 bases. The CDR3 contains 12 residues. Germline loops: CDR1 MNHEY, CDR2 SVGAGI. With 6 bases clipped from V and 9 bases from J, the junction kept 5 bases outside the gene matches. CDR3 region: CASSPGTGKAFF. CDR3 DNA sequence: TGTGCCAGCAGCCCCGGGACAGGGAAAGCTTTCTTT.

The rearrangement joins TRBV19 to TRBJ2-1; D is undetermined. CDR1 LNHDA and CDR2 SQIVND come from the germline V gene (reference sequence). The CDR3 is 16 residues long. V was shortened by 3 bases and J by 0 bases, with 12 bases between the two germline ends. CDR3 DNA sequence: TGTGCCAGTAGTATGTACGTACTAAGCTCCTACAATGAGCAGTTCTTC. As protein: CASSMYVLSSYNEQFF.

This chain connects TRBV19 to TRBJ1-2; D is unclear. This CDR3 contains 14 residues. Germline-derived CDR1 and CDR2 are LNHDA and SQIVND (reference sequence). Trimming took off 5 bases at V and 1 base at J, with 11 bases between the two ends. CDR3 loop: CASSVWESNYGYTF. Written as DNA, the CDR3 is TGTGCCAGTAGTGTTTGGGAAAGTAACTATGGCTACACCTTC.

The rearrangement links TRBV27 to TRBJ2-1; the match to TRBD2 covers 7 bases. J gave up 7 bases and V 0 bases, and 6 bases lay outside the gene matches. This CDR3 contains 15 residues. Germline V gene data show CDR1 as MNHEY and CDR2 as SMNVEV (reference sequence). The DNA of the CDR3 is TGTGCCAGCAGTTTATCGGGAGGGCCGGGGAATGAGCAGTTCTTC. Translating gives CASSLSGGPGNEQFF.

This clone turned up a few times. The V and J genes are TRBV15 and TRBJ2-1, with D possibly being TRBD2 (6 bases). Germline V CDR1 and CDR2: LNHNV, YYDKDF (reference sequence). CDR3 length: 17 residues. Trimming took off 2 bases at V and 5 bases at J, with 19 bases between the two ends. The CDR3, as DNA: TGTGCCACCAGCAGAAACCCCTCGGGCGGGAACAACAATGAGCAGTTCTTC. It codes for CATSRNPSGGNNNEQFF. Variable domain in full (rest from reference TRBV15 and TRBJ2-1): DAMVIQNPRYQVTQFGKPVTLSCSQTLNHNVMYWYQQKSSQAPKLLFHYYDKDFNNEADTPDNFQSRRPNTSFCFLDIRSPGLGDTAMYLCATSRNPSGGNNNEQFFGPGTRLTVL.

The chain carries TRBV4-3 and TRBJ1-5; D not resolved. Germline V lookup: CDR1 LGHNA, CDR2 YSLEER. The ends were cut back, 1 base at V and 2 bases at J, with 12 bases in the middle. This CDR3 has 16 amino acids. The CDR3 reads CASSQGPGRGNQPQHF. CDR3 in DNA: TGCGCCAGCAGCCAAGGTCCAGGCAGAGGCAATCAGCCCCAGCATTTT.

The rearrangement joins TRBV20-1 to TRBJ1-5, with D hard to call. V was clipped by 3 bases and J by 6 bases, with 12 bases between them. Germline CDR1 reads DFQATT; CDR2 reads SNEGSKA (reference sequence). The CDR3 runs to 13 residues. The CDR3 region is CSASLGLGQPQHF. In nucleotides, the CDR3 is TGCAGTGCTAGTTTGGGGTTGGGTCAGCCCCAGCATTTT.

The rearrangement links TRBV7-8 to TRBJ2-1; unclear D gene. V lost 1 base, J lost 5 bases, and 6 bases lay in between. The CDR3 contains 13 residues. The germline V gene has CDR1 SGHVS and CDR2 FQNEAQ. CDR3 sequence: CASSLVVNNEQFF. In nucleotides, the CDR3 is TGTGCCAGCAGCTTAGTGGTGAACAATGAGCAGTTCTTC.

The chain employs TRBV14 and TRBJ2-7, with D perhaps TRBD1 (5 bases). This CDR3 is 15 amino acids long. The V gene's germline CDR1 is SGHDN and CDR2 FVKESK. Between the trimmed V and J ends, which lost 0 bases and 2 bases, there was a span of 11 bases. The DNA of the CDR3 is TGTGCCAGCAGCCAAGATCGGGCAGGGCCCTACGAGCAGTACTTC. Translated: CASSQDRAGPYEQYF.

This chain uses TRBV6-1 with TRBJ1-1, with D unresolved. Trimming left V 4 bases short and J 4 bases short, with 19 bases between. This CDR3 has 16 residues. Germline loops: CDR1 MNHNS, CDR2 SASEGT. As DNA, the CDR3 is TGTGCCAGCAGTGCCTTGGGGATCAGAGGGAGCACTGAAGCTTTCTTT. As protein: CASSALGIRGSTEAFF.

The V call is TRBV7-6, the J call TRBJ2-1; D ambiguous. Germline values: CDR1 SGHVS, CDR2 FNYEAQ. Trimming removed 5 bases from V and 6 bases from J, with 8 bases in between. The CDR3 is 12 residues long. CDR3 coding DNA: TGTGCCAGCAGCCTGATTGGCAATGAGCAGTTCTTC. It is translated as CASSLIGNEQFF.

The chain is built from TRBV5-5 and TRBJ2-1; 10 bases are shared with TRBD1. The trim removed 3 bases at V and 5 bases at J, leaving 5 bases unmatched. Germline assignment: CDR1 SGHKS and CDR2 YYEKEE (reference sequence). This CDR3 spans 15 amino acids. Here the CDR3 reads CASSSGQGVDNEQFF. CDR3 DNA sequence: TGTGCCAGCAGCTCTGGACAGGGGGTCGACAATGAGCAGTTCTTC.

This chain joins TRBV6-5 and TRBJ2-7; D remains unclear. CDR1 is MNHEY and CDR2 is SVGAGI in the germline V gene. This CDR3 region has 11 residues. Trimming shortened V by 5 bases and J by 4 bases, and 6 bases separated the two germline ends. The CDR3 DNA follows: TGTGCCAGCAGTCGTCAATACGAGCAGTACTTC. Its translation is CASSRQYEQYF.

The chain combines TRBV4-1 with TRBJ2-7; D remains ambiguous. The germline CDR1 and CDR2 sequences are MGHRA and YSYEKL. CDR3 size: 14 residues. V lost 2 bases to trimming and J lost 7 bases, with 15 bases between them. This CDR3 is CASSQSEPGREQYF. CDR3 sequence (DNA): TGCGCCAGCAGCCAATCAGAGCCCGGTCGGGAGCAGTACTTC.

This clone was counted a few times. The chain carries TRBV4-1 and TRBJ2-5, with 8 bases lining up with TRBD2. The CDR3 runs to 16 residues. CDR1 MGHRA and CDR2 YSYEKL come from the germline V gene. The V and J ends lost 0 bases and 5 bases, in that order; junction bases with no gene match: 8. CDR3 DNA: TGCGCCAGCAGCCAAGATGTGGGCGGGAGGTGGGAGACCCAGTACTTC. This encodes CASSQDVGGRWETQYF.

The chain couples TRBV5-4 to TRBJ2-7; 10 bases fit TRBD2. J lost 2 bases, V lost 3 bases, and 5 bases had no gene match. The germline gives CDR1 SGHNT, CDR2 YYREEE (reference sequence). The CDR3 contains 15 residues. This CDR3 is CASSSRGTSAYEQYF. CDR3 sequence (DNA): TGTGCCAGCAGCTCAAGGGGGACTAGCGCCTACGAGCAGTACTTC.

This clone has just a few counts. The chain has TRBV7-7 and TRBJ1-1, with unresolved D. This CDR3 spans 13 amino acids. Germline-derived CDR1 and CDR2 are SSHAT and FNYEAQ (reference sequence). The V end lost 5 bases, the J end lost 5 bases, and 12 bases lay between the germline ends. CDR3 amino acids: CASSPAFGTEAFF. In DNA form, the CDR3 reads TGTGCCAGCAGCCCCGCTTTTGGGACTGAAGCTTTCTTT.

This sequence joins TRBV27 and TRBJ2-7; 8 bases match TRBD2. Germline V gives CDR1 MNHEY, CDR2 SMNVEV (reference sequence). The CDR3 has 13 residues. The junction had 13 bases not matched to a gene; V was cut back by 6 bases and J by 12 bases. This CDR3 is CASRAAGGLIVYF. As DNA, the CDR3 is TGTGCCAGCAGGGCGGCGGGAGGCCTAATCGTGTACTTC.

The chain is built from TRBV5-1 and TRBJ2-2; possibly TRBD1 or TRBD2 for D (5 bases each). V shed 3 bases and J shed 5 bases, with 11 bases lying between them. This CDR3 contains 14 residues. The germline gives CDR1 SGHRS, CDR2 YFSETQ. The chain's CDR3 is CASSSLGETGELFF. The CDR3 DNA reads TGCGCCAGCAGCTCCTTGGGGGAAACCGGGGAGCTGTTTTTT.